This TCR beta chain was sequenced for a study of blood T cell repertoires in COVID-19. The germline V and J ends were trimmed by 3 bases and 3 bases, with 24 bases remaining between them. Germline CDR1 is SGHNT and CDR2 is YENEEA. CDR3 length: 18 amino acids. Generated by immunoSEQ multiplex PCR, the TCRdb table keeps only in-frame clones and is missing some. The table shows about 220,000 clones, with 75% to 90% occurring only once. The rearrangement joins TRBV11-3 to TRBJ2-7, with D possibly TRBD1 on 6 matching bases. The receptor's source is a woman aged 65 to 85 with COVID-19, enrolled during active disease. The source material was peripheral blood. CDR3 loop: CASSFSIPGHVRNYEQYF. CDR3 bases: TGTGCCAGCAGCTTTTCAATTCCGGGACACGTCCGCAACTACGAGCAGTACTTC.